The entry below gives a single TCR beta chain sequence along with its context. This clonotype came up many times. Its specific antigen is unknown. It has no much larger one-base neighbor in the sample; base qualities were not kept. The run used an Illumina HiSeq 2500. Quantitative 5'-RACE with molecular barcodes was the method used to prepare the TCR beta libraries. Per the authors' processing: A new computational method based on a probabilistic model of VDJ rearrangement was used to identify disease-linked TCR variants. Clones were called with MiXCR by TCRdb after fastp trimmed the public reads at Q25, and only in-frame beta chains were retained. Every distinct CDR3 protein forms one entry, paired with its most common genes and DNA. TCRdb assigned the V and J calls; the authors' analysis was not used. This sample lists 160,000 or so distinct CDR3 sequences; roughly 10% were detected once. The ten largest clonotypes hold approximately 16% of the sample.

The data originate from a study of CD8 T cells in ankylosing spondylitis (TCRdb year 2017). Looking at the study overall: The study profiled T cell receptor beta repertoires in healthy donors and ankylosing spondylitis patients to find disease-linked TCR variants. Peripheral blood was sampled, and synovial fluid was additionally collected from ankylosing spondylitis patients. The full study cohort was made up of about 25 ankylosing spondylitis patients and more than 90 healthy donors.

V gives up 0 bases and J gives up 3 bases, and the segment between their germline ends measures 12 bases. The CDR3 starts with the cysteine, ends with the phenylalanine, and has 15 residues. Only the CDR3 DNA stays, 45 bases, in frame from base 1. The germline V gene yields LGHNA for CDR1 and YSLEER for CDR2. Study-level results and caveats: The disease-linked clones were reported as significantly enriched in matched synovial fluid samples from ankylosing spondylitis patients. In peripheral blood, the disease-linked clones were found at relatively low frequencies and had a CD8+ phenotype. A TCR beta motif made up of several highly homologous amino acid variants appeared to be characteristic of blood from ankylosing spondylitis patients. Some TCR beta motif variants had previously been reported in synovial fluid and blood of reactive arthritis patients, which suggested common disease-initiation mechanisms.

Material for sequencing was blood, either unsorted or a sorted T cell fraction (not recorded which). The chain uses TRBV4-3 and TRBJ2-7; matching of 5 bases hints at TRBD2 as the D gene. The origin of this receptor is a female donor with ankylosing spondylitis or in good health (not recorded which). The sequence in DNA is TGCGCCAGCAGCCAAGATGGAGGCCCTTTCTACGAGCAGTACTTC. The translation is CASSQDGGPFYEQYF.